This T cell receptor (beta chain) was observed in a study of blood T cell repertoires in COVID-19. CDR3 length: 14 residues. V was cut by 10 bases and J by 5 bases, with 20 bases left in between. Germline assignment: CDR1 MDHEN and CDR2 SYDVKM. Participants were aged roughly 18 to 89 years, lived in around 25 US areas, and enrolled virtually. Exposed enrollees encountered a COVID-19 case at some point within 2 weeks before study entry. In the source study's methods: Counts of nucleated cells, estimated from reference gene primer amplification, were obtained. TCRdb's copy holds only in-frame clones and misses some; the assay was immunoSEQ multiplex PCR. That table supplies the V and J calls and clone size; D and trimming were determined from the DNA. Counted here are 400,000 to 500,000 clones, around nine tenths occurring once; the ten biggest clones make up 1.2% to 1.5%.

The sequencing sample was made of PBMCs or T cells enriched from blood (not recorded which). The receptor was isolated from a woman younger than 35 who had been exposed to COVID-19. The chain couples TRBV28 to TRBJ2-5; D remains unclear. The CDR3 DNA reads TGTGCCACTCGATCGGCCATCCTGCGGGAGACCCAGTACTTC. Amino acid sequence: CATRSAILRETQYF.